A single sample is the source of the 20 T cell receptor beta chains below, sequenced in a study of T-cell reconstitution after alpha-beta-depleted transplantation in children. General study points: Expanded graft clones, several hundred of them, were reportedly the source of alpha-beta T cells about two months after transplant.

Unique molecular identifiers were incorporated during preparation of the TCRbeta library. TCRdb called the PCR reads again in MiXCR, with one record for every CDR3 protein. The repertoire includes over 25,000 distinct CDR3 sequences, roughly 6.7% of them detected once, and approximately 30% sits in the top ten. Which antigens these TCRs recognize remains unknown. The material was peripheral blood, obtained 60 days after TCRalphabeta/CD19-depleted stem cell transplant. The receptors were sampled from a child younger than two who had a stem cell transplant for acute myeloid leukemia, so the T cells may come from the graft donor.

This clonotype was seen at least ten times. The chain recombines TRBV27 with TRBJ2-1; D not resolved. The CDR3 sequence is 14 residues long. CDR1 MNHEY and CDR2 SMNVEV come from the germline V gene (reference sequence). Trimming shortened V by 3 bases and J by 6 bases, and 12 bases separated the two germline ends. The CDR3 nucleotides read TGTGCCAGCAGTTTGAGGCGTCGAAGCAATGAGCAGTTCTTC. Residues: CASSLRRRSNEQFF.

This clonotype has ten or more counts. V is TRBV12-3 or TRBV12-4 and J is TRBJ2-1, with D unclear. The CDR3 covers 15 residues. Trimming removed 5 bases at V and 4 bases at J, with 15 bases between. CDR3 nucleotides: TGTGCCAGCAGTCCCCATGGGTGGAATTACAATGAGCAGTTCTTC. Translation gives CASSPHGWNYNEQFF.

This clonotype was found many times. The chain uses TRBV27 and TRBJ2-5, with 10 bases lining up with TRBD1. The trim removed 5 bases at V and 5 bases at J, leaving 5 bases unmatched. The CDR3 covers 14 residues. CDR1 and CDR2 from the germline V gene are MNHEY and SMNVEV (reference sequence). DNA for the CDR3: TGTGCCAGCAGTCTCCTGGGACAGGGGGAGACCCAGTACTTC. This gives the protein CASSLLGQGETQYF.

This clonotype was detected ten times or more. The rearrangement joins TRBV9 to TRBJ2-1; 9 bases are a match to TRBD2. The CDR3 has 14 amino acids. Unmatched junction bases numbered 4, after V lost 2 bases and J lost 7 bases. In germline, CDR1 is SGDLS, CDR2 YYNGEE. CDR3 sequence: CASSVSGGWNEQFF. The CDR3 DNA reads TGTGCCAGCAGCGTTAGCGGGGGCTGGAATGAGCAGTTCTTC. Full variable domain (rest looked up from reference TRBV9 and TRBJ2-1): DSGVTQTPKHLITATGQRVTLRCSPRSGDLSVYWYQQSLDQGLQFLIQYYNGEERAKGNILERFSAQQFPDLHSELNLSSLELGDSALYFCASSVSGGWNEQFFGPGTRLTVL.

There are many counts of this clonotype. The chain has TRBV4-2 and TRBJ2-5; 13 bases match TRBD2. The germline V gene encodes CDR1 LGHNA and CDR2 YNFKEQ. The trim removed 4 bases at V and 1 base at J, leaving 6 bases unmatched. This CDR3 is built from 17 residues. The CDR3 sequence: CASSPSGTSGTQETQYF. The CDR3 coding sequence is TGTGCCAGCAGCCCCTCGGGGACTAGCGGGACCCAAGAGACCCAGTACTTC.

In this sample, this clonotype turned up many times. The chain joins TRBV4-3 to TRBJ2-5; D is undetermined. V gave up 0 bases and J gave up 4 bases, with 15 bases separating them. This CDR3 contains 16 residues. Germline V CDR1 and CDR2: LGHNA, YSLEER. The CDR3 is CASSQDPVPWAETQYF. In nucleotides, the CDR3 is TGCGCCAGCAGCCAAGACCCAGTCCCTTGGGCAGAGACCCAGTACTTC.

This clonotype was seen repeatedly, ten times or more. The gene calls are TRBV28 and TRBJ1-1; D unresolved. Germline V gene sequence: CDR1 MDHEN, CDR2 SYDVKM. The length of the CDR3 is 13 residues. Trimming left V 6 bases short and J 1 base short, with 9 bases between. CDR3 bases: TGTGCCAGCAGCCTAGGAGGGAACACTGAAGCTTTCTTT. Translating gives CASSLGGNTEAFF.

This clonotype showed up many times. This chain links TRBV29-1 with TRBJ1-3, with D possibly TRBD1 on 6 matching bases. The CDR3 has 16 amino acids. Germline loops: CDR1 SQVTM, CDR2 ANQGSEA. With 0 bases removed from V and 0 bases from J, the gap between germline ends came to 12 bases. The DNA for the CDR3 is TGCAGCGTTGAAGATCGAGGACAGCCCTCTGGAAACACCATATATTTT. Amino acids: CSVEDRGQPSGNTIYF.

By sample fraction, this clonotype is medium-sized (0.01 to 0.1%). J is TRBJ2-2 and V is TRBV9; 7 bases map to TRBD1. The junction had 8 bases not matched to a gene; V was cut back by 6 bases and J by 0 bases. The CDR3 consists of 16 residues. The germline V gene has CDR1 SGDLS and CDR2 YYNGEE. The CDR3 loop reads CASKSMTGTNTGELFF. The CDR3 bases are TGTGCCAGCAAGAGTATGACAGGGACGAACACCGGGGAGCTGTTTTTT. Full variable domain (outside the CDR3, taken from reference TRBV9 and TRBJ2-2): DSGVTQTPKHLITATGQRVTLRCSPRSGDLSVYWYQQSLDQGLQFLIQYYNGEERAKGNILERFSAQQFPDLHSELNLSSLELGDSALYFCASKSMTGTNTGELFFGEGSRLTVL.

This clonotype was counted at least ten times. The J gene is TRBJ1-2, the V gene TRBV21-1; no check of the table's D call, TRBD1, against the DNA was made. TRBV21-1 is a documented pseudogene. The CDR3 covers 14 residues. In DNA, the CDR3 is TGTGCCAGCAGCAATGACGGGGGAGTGCTTGGCTACACCTTC. Its protein is CASSNDGGVLGYTF.

This clonotype was picked up a small number of times. This chain joins TRBV12-3 or TRBV12-4 and TRBJ2-1; the D gene is possibly TRBD2 (6 bases). The CDR3 extends over 19 amino acids. Between the trimmed V and J ends, which lost 5 bases and 0 bases, there was a span of 23 bases. The CDR3 is CASSVGTVLRFSSYNEQFF. CDR3 DNA: TGTGCCAGCAGTGTCGGGACTGTACTAAGGTTCAGCTCCTACAATGAGCAGTTCTTC.

This clonotype is medium-sized in the sample. The chain joins TRBV6-2 or TRBV6-3 to TRBJ2-7; 8 bases line up with TRBD1. Germline V gene lookup returns CDR1 MNHEY and CDR2 SVGEGT. The CDR3 length is 14 residues. The J segment lost 4 bases and the V segment lost 4 bases, leaving 6 bases of the junction unmatched. The DNA for the CDR3 is TGTGCCAGCAGTTTTGACAGGGGTCGGTACGAGCAGTACTTC. Encoded protein: CASSFDRGRYEQYF.

This clonotype has ten or more counts. This chain uses TRBV21-1 with TRBJ2-3; the table calls TRBD2, which could not be checked here. TRBV21-1 is a known pseudogene. This CDR3 comprises 15 residues. The CDR3 is CAPRRSGSVTDTQYF. CDR3 sequence (DNA): TGTGCCCCCCGGCGTAGCGGGAGCGTAACAGATACGCAGTATTTT.

This clonotype was counted at least ten times. This chain links TRBV28 with TRBJ2-3; weak D call: TRBD2 (5 bases). Per the germline V gene, CDR1 is MDHEN and CDR2 is SYDVKM. Trimming pared 8 bases from V and 4 bases from J, leaving 25 bases between. The CDR3 sequence is 17 residues long. CDR3 protein: CASPPWPRAGSADTQYF. The CDR3 nucleotides read TGTGCCAGCCCGCCATGGCCCCGGGCGGGTTCAGCAGATACGCAGTATTTT.

As concerns this clonotype: Just one base apart from a much larger clone, this may be a read error. The chain uses TRBV10-3 and TRBJ2-3; a weak D match, TRBD1 (6 bases). The germline CDR1 and CDR2 sequences are ENHRY and SYGVKD. The CDR3 length is 15 residues. CDR3 DNA sequence: TGTGCCATCAGTGCGGACAGCCGCCGCACAGATATGCAGTATTTT. Encoded protein: CAISADSRRTDMQYF.

This clonotype was observed at least ten times. V usage is TRBV12-3 or TRBV12-4 and J usage is TRBJ1-5; no reliable D call. This CDR3 spans 16 amino acids. V was shortened by 3 bases and J by 4 bases, with 16 bases between the two germline ends. The CDR3 here is CASSFEVAGGNQPQHF. The CDR3 nucleotides are TGTGCCAGCAGTTTTGAGGTCGCAGGAGGAAATCAGCCCCAGCATTTT.

This clonotype showed up many times. The chain couples TRBV15 to TRBJ2-1; D is possibly TRBD2 (9 bases). From germline, CDR1 is LNHNV and CDR2 YYDKDF (reference sequence). Trimming took off 0 bases at V and 6 bases at J, with 15 bases between the two ends. The CDR3 spans 16 residues. CDR3 sequence reads: CATSRESSGTGNEQFF. CDR3 nucleotides: TGTGCCACCAGCAGAGAATCTAGCGGGACAGGCAATGAGCAGTTCTTC.

This clonotype was picked up many times. The rearrangement joins TRBV6-1 to TRBJ2-2; a weak D match, TRBD2 (7 bases). The CDR3 is made up of 16 amino acids. Germline lookup yields CDR1 MNHNS and CDR2 SASEGT. Trimming took 6 bases from V and 0 from J, leaving 14 bases between them. CDR3 coding DNA: TGTGCCAGCAGCCTACCCGGGGGGCCGAACACCGGGGAGCTGTTTTTT. It encodes CASSLPGGPNTGELFF.

This clonotype was counted at least ten times. The rearrangement joins TRBV7-9 to TRBJ1-1; no definite D call. V was shortened by 9 bases and J by 3 bases, with 14 bases between the two germline ends. Germline V gene sequence: CDR1 SEHNR, CDR2 FQNEAQ (reference sequence). The CDR3 extends over 13 amino acids. CDR3 bases: TGTGCCAGAGACGGGTTGTCGGACACTGAAGCTTTCTTT. Protein sequence: CARDGLSDTEAFF.

This clonotype was seen many times. The CDR3 spells CASSADTFSYEQYF. CDR3 nucleotides: TGTGCCAGCAGTGCCGACACCTTCTCCTACGAGCAGTACTTC. The chain is built from TRBV25-1 and TRBJ2-7; the D is unclear. The CDR3 spans 14 residues. Germline CDR1 MGHDK, CDR2 SYGVNS. Trimming stripped 4 bases from V and 0 bases from J, with 10 bases between.